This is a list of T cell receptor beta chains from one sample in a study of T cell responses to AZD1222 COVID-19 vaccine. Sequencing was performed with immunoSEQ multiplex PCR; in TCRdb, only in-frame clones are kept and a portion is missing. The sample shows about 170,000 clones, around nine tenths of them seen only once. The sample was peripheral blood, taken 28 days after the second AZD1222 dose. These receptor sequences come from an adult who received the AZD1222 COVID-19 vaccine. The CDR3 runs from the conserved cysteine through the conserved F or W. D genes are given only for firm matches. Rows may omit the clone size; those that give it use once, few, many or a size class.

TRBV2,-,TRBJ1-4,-,TGTGCCAGCAGTGAATTAGGGGGAACTAATGAAAAACTGTTTTTT,CASSELGGTNEKLFF
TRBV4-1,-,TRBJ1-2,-,TGCGCCAGCAGCCAAAGCCGGGGACTCGCTAACTATGGCTACACCTTC,CASSQSRGLANYGYTF
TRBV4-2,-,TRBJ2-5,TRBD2,TGTGCCAGCAGCCAAGGTATAGCGGGGGGGCAAGAGACCCAGTACTTC,CASSQGIAGGQETQYF
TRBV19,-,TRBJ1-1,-,TGTGCCACTAAGTTTTCGGGAGGTCTGGTAAACACTGAAGCTTTCTTT,CATKFSGGLVNTEAFF
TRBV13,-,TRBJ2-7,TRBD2,TGTGCCAGCAGCCCGCGACTAGCGGGGGCCTCCTACGAGCAGTACTTC,CASSPRLAGASYEQYF
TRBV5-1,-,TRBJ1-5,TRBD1,TGCGCCAGCAGCTTACAGGGGCCGGGGAGCAATCAGCCCCAGCATTTT,CASSLQGPGSNQPQHF
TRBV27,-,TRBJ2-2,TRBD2,TGTGCCAGCAGTCGAAGAGTGACTAGCGGGGGATCGAACACCGGGGAGCTGTTTTTT,CASSRRVTSGGSNTGELFF
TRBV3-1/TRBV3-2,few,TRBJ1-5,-,TGTGCCAGCAGCCAATTCGTAGACAACAATCAGCCCCAGCATTTT,CASSQFVDNNQPQHF
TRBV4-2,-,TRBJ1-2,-,TGTGCCAGCAGCCAAGAGAACAGCTACTATGGCTACACCTTC,CASSQENSYYGYTF
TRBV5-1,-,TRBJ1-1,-,TGCGCCAGCAGATCACGAACAGAGAACACTGAAGCTTTCTTT,CASRSRTENTEAFF
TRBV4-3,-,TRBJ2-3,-,TGCGCCAGCAGCCGGGATTCGTTACAGGTCACAGATACGCAGTATTTT,CASSRDSLQVTDTQYF
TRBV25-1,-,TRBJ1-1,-,TGTGCCAGCAGTGAATATATGGGGAGTAGAGCTTTCTTT,CASSEYMGSRAFF
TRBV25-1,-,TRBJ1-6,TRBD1,TGTGCCAGCAGTGTAGCCACAGGGGGCGGGGCACCCCTCCACTTT,CASSVATGGGAPLHF
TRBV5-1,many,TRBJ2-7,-,TGCGCCAGCAGCTTGGAAAGGGGGACTCAGATCGAGCAGTACTTC,CASSLERGTQIEQYF
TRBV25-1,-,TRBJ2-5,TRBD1,TGTGCCAGCAGCCTCGGACAGGGGGGCGAAGAGACCCAGTACTTC,CASSLGQGGEETQYF
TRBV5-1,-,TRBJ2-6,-,TGCGCCAGCAGCGCCCCGGGTGGATCTGGGGCCAACGTCCTGACTTTC,CASSAPGGSGANVLTF
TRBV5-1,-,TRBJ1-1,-,TGCGCCAGCAGCGGGACCCAGGGGTCCACTGAAGCTTTCTTT,CASSGTQGSTEAFF
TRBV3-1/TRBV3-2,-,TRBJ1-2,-,TGTGCCAGCAGCCCGAGGGGGGGTGGCGGCTACACCTTC,CASSPRGGGGYTF
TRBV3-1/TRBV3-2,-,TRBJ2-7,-,TGTGCCAGCAGCCAAGCTGGGAGAGAGCAGTACTTC,CASSQAGREQYF
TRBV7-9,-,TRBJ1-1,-,TGTGCCAGCAGCTCCAGAGCAGGGCGAAATACTGAAGCTTTCTTT,CASSSRAGRNTEAFF
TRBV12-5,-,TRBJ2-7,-,TGTGCTAGTGGTTCCCCCTCGGGACTCAGCTCCTACGAGCAGTACTTC,CASGSPSGLSSYEQYF
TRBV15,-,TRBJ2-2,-,TGTGCCACCAGCCCCCCAGGGGCCGGGGAGCTGTTTTTT,CATSPPGAGELFF
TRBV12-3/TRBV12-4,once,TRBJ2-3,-,TGTGCCAGCAGCCCGCCGGTCCGGGATACGCAGTATTTT,CASSPPVRDTQYF
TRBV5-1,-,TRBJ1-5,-,TGCGCCAGCAGCCCCAAACCCGGGACCAGCAATCAGCCCCAGCATTTT,CASSPKPGTSNQPQHF
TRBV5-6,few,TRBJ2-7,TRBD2,TGTGCCAGCAGCACGCCGGGACTAGCGGGGCACGAGCAGTACTTC,CASSTPGLAGHEQYF
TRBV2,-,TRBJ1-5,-,TGTGCCAGCAGCGGACAGAATTATCAGCCCCAGCATTTT,CASSGQNYQPQHF
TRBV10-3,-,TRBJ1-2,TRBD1,TGTGCCATCGCCCCCCCCAGGGACAGTTCCTATGGCTACACCTTC,CAIAPPRDSSYGYTF
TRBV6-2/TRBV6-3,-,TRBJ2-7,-,TGTGCCAGCAGCGTAAGGAGAGGGGCGACAGGTTCCTACGAGCAGTACTTC,CASSVRRGATGSYEQYF
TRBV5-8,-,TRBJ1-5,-,TGTGCCAGCAGCCCAGTAGCAGGGACAAGGGCTTATAGCAATCAGCCCCAGCATTTT,CASSPVAGTRAYSNQPQHF
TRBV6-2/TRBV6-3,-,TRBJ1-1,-,TGTGCCAGCAGTTACCTAGGAGTACAAGGAGCTTTCTTT,CASSYLGVQGAFF
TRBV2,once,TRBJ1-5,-,TGTGCCAGCAGTGAATTGGGAAGCAATCAGCCCCAGCATTTT,CASSELGSNQPQHF
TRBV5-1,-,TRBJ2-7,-,TGCGCCAGCAGCTTGAGGGACGGCTCCTACGAGCAGTACTTC,CASSLRDGSYEQYF
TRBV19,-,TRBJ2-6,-,TGTGCCAGTAGGAGGGCAGGGGATAGTGGGGCCAACGTCCTGACTTTC,CASRRAGDSGANVLTF
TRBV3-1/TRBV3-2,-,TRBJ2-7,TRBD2,TGTGCCAGCAGCCAGAGACTAGCGGGGGACGTCTACGAGCAGTACTTC,CASSQRLAGDVYEQYF
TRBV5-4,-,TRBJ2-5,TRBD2,TGTGCCAGCAGCAATCGACTAGCGGGGACAGAGACCCAGTACTTC,CASSNRLAGTETQYF
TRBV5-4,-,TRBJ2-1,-,TGTGCCAGCAGCCCTGACAGGAGGTCCTACAATGAGCAGTTCTTC,CASSPDRRSYNEQFF
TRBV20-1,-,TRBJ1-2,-,TGCAGTGCTAGTGGCCGCTGGGGAAGGGCGGATGGCTACACCTTC,CSASGRWGRADGYTF
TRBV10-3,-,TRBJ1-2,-,TGTGCCATCAGTGAGTCCCAGGGGAAAGTAAACTATGGCTACACCTTC,CAISESQGKVNYGYTF
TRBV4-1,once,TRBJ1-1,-,TGCGCCAGCAGCCAAGACAGGGACACTGAAGCTTTCTTT,CASSQDRDTEAFF
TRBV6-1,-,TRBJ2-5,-,TGTGCCAGCAGTGAACAAGGGGGGGGACAAGAGACCCAGTACTTC,CASSEQGGGQETQYF
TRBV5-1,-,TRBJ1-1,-,TGCGCCAGCAACCAAGGAGGGTATAGGAACACTGAAGCTTTCTTT,CASNQGGYRNTEAFF
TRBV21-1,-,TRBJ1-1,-,TGTGCCAGCAGCAAAGATGAGAGGGAGAGAGCTGAAGCTTTCTTT,CASSKDERERAEAFF
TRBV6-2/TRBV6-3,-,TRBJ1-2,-,TGTGCCAGCAGCCGGACAGCTAACTATGGCTACACCTTC,CASSRTANYGYTF
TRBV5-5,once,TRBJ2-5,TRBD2,TGTGCCAGCAGCTTGCGGCTAGCGGGAGAGACCCAGTACTTC,CASSLRLAGETQYF
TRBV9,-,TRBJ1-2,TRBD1,TGTGCCAGCAGCGTAGGACAGGGCAACTATGGCTACACCTTC,CASSVGQGNYGYTF
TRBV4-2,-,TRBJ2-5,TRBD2,TGTGCCAGCAGCCCGCGGACTAGCGGGGAGACCCAGTACTTC,CASSPRTSGETQYF